Included here is one T cell receptor beta chain sequence, with context. This sample is part of a study of control samples from healthy donors and cancer patients. Repertoires were generated with immunoSEQ multiplex PCR, while TCRdb's copy carries only in-frame clones and drops some. The sample includes around 30,000 clones, approximately 93% seen only once; the top ten take more than 1.5%. Sequences were obtained from PBMCs. The receptor's source is a man aged 40-50 years with colorectal cancer.

CDR3: CASSLYTYEQYF. CDR3 nucleotides: TGTGCCAGCAGCTTGTACACCTACGAGCAGTACTTC. The J gene is TRBJ2-7, the V gene TRBV5-5; D remains ambiguous. V was clipped by 1 base and J by 2 bases, with 4 bases between them. Germline CDR1 is SGHKS and CDR2 is YYEKEE (reference sequence). The CDR3 has 12 amino acids.